Listed below are T cell receptor beta chains from one sample, sequenced in a study of regulatory T cells in long-lasting Graves disease. TCRdb reprocessed the multiplex PCR reads via MiXCR and lists one record per CDR3 protein. The repertoire has hundreds of thousands of distinct CDR3 sequences, about a fifth of them found once; the top ten carry over 7.5%. Material: peripheral blood mononuclear cells (PBMCs), obtained when the disease was refractory, from a patient treated with antithyroid drugs. All receptors come from a female donor with Graves disease. The CDR3 runs from the conserved cysteine through the conserved F or W. Each record gives: V gene, D gene, clone size, J gene, CDR3 protein, CDR3 DNA. The D gene is left open where the match is weak. Clone size is shown for a subset of rows, as once, few, many or a class of expanded clone.

TRBV19	.	.	TRBJ1-4	CASSIWDTLLGNEKLFF	TGTGCCAGTAGTATATGGGACACCTTACTGGGGAATGAAAAACTGTTTTTT
TRBV6-1	TRBD1	few	TRBJ1-4	CASSQGTGMSEKLFF	TGTGCCAGCAGTCAAGGGACAGGGATGAGTGAAAAACTGTTTTTT
TRBV30	.	few	TRBJ2-7	CAWGVLGGVDEQYF	TGTGCCTGGGGTGTACTGGGGGGTGTCGACGAGCAGTACTTC
TRBV9	.	.	TRBJ2-4	CASIQGAKNIQYF	TGTGCCAGCATCCAGGGAGCCAAAAACATTCAGTACTTC
TRBV6-1	.	many	TRBJ1-1	CASSQPGRQAFF	TGTGCCAGCAGTCAACCGGGACGCCAAGCTTTCTTT
TRBV28	TRBD1	many	TRBJ2-5	CASSSGQVGQETQYF	TGTGCCAGCAGTTCGGGACAGGTGGGCCAAGAGACCCAGTACTTC
TRBV3-1	.	.	TRBJ2-7	CASSQAFSPKTNYEQYF	TGTGCCAGCAGCCAAGCCTTCTCTCCCAAGACCAACTACGAGCAGTACTTC
TRBV3-1	TRBD2	.	TRBJ2-3	CASSSDQRGTDTQYF	TGTGCCAGCAGCTCCGATCAGCGGGGGACAGATACGCAGTATTTT
TRBV3-1	TRBD1	few	TRBJ2-2	CASSRTTGGLTGELFF	TGTGCCAGCAGCCGGACGACAGGGGGCTTGACCGGGGAGCTGTTTTTT
TRBV27	.	.	TRBJ1-1	CASSLVWGVLNTEAFF	TGTGCCAGCAGTTTGGTGTGGGGGGTTCTGAACACTGAAGCTTTCTTT
TRBV5-1	.	.	TRBJ1-1	CASRPGFMNTGAFF	TGCGCCAGCAGACCAGGGTTCATGAACACTGGAGCTTTCTTT